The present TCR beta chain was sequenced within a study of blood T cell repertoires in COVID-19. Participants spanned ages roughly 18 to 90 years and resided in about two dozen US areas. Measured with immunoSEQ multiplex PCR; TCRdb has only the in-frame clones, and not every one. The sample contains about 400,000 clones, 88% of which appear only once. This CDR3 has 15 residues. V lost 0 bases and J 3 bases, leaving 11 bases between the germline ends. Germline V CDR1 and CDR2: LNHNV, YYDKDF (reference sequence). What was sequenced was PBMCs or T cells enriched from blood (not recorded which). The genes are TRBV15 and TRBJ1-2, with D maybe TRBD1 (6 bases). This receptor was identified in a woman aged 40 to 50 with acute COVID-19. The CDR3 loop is CATSRDMAGDYGYTF. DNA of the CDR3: TGTGCCACCAGCAGAGATATGGCAGGGGACTATGGCTACACCTTC.